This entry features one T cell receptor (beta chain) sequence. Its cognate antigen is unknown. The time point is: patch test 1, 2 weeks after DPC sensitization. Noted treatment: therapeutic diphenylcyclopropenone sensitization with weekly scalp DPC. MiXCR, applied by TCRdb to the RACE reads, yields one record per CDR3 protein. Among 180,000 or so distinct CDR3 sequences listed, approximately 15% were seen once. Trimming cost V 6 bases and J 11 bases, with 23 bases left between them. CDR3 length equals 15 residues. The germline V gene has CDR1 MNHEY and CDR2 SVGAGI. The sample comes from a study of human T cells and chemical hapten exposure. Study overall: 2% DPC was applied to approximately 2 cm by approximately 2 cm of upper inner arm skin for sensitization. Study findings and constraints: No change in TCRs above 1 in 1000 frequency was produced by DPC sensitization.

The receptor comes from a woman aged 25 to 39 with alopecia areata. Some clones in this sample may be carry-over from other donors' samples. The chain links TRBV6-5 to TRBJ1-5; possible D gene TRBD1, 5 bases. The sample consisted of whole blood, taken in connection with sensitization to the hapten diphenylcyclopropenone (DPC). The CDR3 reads CASRDTGAGRWAQHF. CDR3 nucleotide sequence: TGTGCCAGCAGAGACACCGGGGCAGGCCGCTGGGCCCAGCATTTT.